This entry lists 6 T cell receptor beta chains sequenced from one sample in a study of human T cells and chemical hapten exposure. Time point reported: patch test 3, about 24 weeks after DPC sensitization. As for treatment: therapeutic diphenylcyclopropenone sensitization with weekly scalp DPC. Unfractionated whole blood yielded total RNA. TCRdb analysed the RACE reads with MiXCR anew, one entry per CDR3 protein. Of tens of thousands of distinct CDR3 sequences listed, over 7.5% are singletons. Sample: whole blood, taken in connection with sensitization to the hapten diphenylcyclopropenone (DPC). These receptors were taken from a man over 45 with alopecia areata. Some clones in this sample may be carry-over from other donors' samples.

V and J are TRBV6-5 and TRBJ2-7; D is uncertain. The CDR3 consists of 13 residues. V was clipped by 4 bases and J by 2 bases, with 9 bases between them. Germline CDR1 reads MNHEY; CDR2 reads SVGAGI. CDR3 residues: CASSLGPTYEQYF. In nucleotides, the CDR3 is TGTGCCAGCAGTTTAGGGCCTACCTACGAGCAGTACTTC.

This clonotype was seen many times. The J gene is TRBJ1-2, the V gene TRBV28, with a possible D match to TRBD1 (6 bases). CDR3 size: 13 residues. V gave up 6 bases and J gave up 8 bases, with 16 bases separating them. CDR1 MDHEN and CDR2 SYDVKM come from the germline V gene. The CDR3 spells CASRQGRTSGYTF. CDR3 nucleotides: TGTGCCAGCAGACAGGGACGAACATCCGGCTACACCTTC.

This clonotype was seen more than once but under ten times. As DNA, the CDR3 is TGTGCCAGCAGTGGGTGGGACACGGTCTATGGCTACACCTTC. The encoded protein is CASSGWDTVYGYTF. The genes are TRBV6-1 and TRBJ1-2, with a weak D call TRBD1 (6 bases). Germline values: CDR1 MNHNS, CDR2 SASEGT. The CDR3 runs 14 residues. Trimming removed 4 bases at V and 4 bases at J, with 13 bases between.

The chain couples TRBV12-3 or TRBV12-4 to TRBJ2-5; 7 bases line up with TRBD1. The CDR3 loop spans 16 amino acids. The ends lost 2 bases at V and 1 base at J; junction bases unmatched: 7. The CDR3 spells CASSLNGQAAQETQYF. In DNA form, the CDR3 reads TGTGCCAGCAGTTTAAACGGACAGGCGGCCCAAGAGACCCAGTACTTC.

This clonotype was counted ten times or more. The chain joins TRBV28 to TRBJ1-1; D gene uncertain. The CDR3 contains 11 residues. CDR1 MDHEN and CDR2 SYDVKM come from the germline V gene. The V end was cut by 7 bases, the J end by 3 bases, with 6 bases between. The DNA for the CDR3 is TGTGCCAGCATCTCGGACACTGAAGCTTTCTTT. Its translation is CASISDTEAFF.

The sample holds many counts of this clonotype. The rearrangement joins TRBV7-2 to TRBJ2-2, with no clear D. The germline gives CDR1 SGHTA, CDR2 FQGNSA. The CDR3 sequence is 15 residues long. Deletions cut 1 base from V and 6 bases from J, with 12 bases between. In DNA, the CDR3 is TGTGCCAGCAGCTTAGAAATCGGCCAGGCCGGGGAGCTGTTTTTT. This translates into CASSLEIGQAGELFF.